This entry is about one T cell receptor beta chain. The antigen is undetermined. The J segment lost 3 bases and the V segment lost 4 bases, leaving 11 bases of the junction unmatched. Germline V CDR1 and CDR2: MGHRA, YSYEKL. The CDR3 runs to 17 residues. The data were obtained in a study of radiotherapy plus CTLA-4 blockade in lung cancer. On the study more broadly: In about 20% of patients, objective responses were seen; approximately 34% had disease control. The study's findings and limits: Strongest reported response predictors: early blood clone changes and post-radiation interferon-beta.

The assay was immunoSEQ multiplex PCR, and TCRdb's table has in-frame clones only and misses some. The sample includes about 73,000 clones, roughly 87% of them seen just once. Sequences were derived from peripheral blood, sampled from a patient treated with radiotherapy plus ipilimumab. V usage is TRBV4-1 and J usage is TRBJ2-3, with 9 bases aligning to TRBD2. This clonotype was obtained from a human donor with non-small cell lung cancer that progressed on radiotherapy plus ipilimumab. The CDR3 nucleotides are TGCGCCAGCAGCCCCTTCGCGGGAGGGCCAGGAACAGATACGCAGTATTTT. It is translated as CASSPFAGGPGTDTQYF.